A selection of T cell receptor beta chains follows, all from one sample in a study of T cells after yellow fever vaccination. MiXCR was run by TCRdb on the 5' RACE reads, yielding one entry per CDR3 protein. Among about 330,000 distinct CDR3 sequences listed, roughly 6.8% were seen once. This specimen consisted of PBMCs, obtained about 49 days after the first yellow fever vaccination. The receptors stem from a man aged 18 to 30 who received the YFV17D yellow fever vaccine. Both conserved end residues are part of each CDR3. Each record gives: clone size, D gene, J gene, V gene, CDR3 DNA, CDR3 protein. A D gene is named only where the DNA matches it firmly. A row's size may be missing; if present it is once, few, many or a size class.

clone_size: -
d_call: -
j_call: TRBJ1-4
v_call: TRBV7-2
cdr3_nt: TGTGCCAGCAGCCCTATTTCACCTATCCTGTTTTTT
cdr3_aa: CASSPISPILFF

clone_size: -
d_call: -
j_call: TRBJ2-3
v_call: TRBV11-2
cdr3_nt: TGTGCCAGCAGCCCCATTCCAGATACGCAGTATTTT
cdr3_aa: CASSPIPDTQYF

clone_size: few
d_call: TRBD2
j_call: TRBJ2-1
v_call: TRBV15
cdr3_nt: TGTGCCACCAGCGGTTTAGCGGGGGATAATTACAATGAGCAGTTCTTC
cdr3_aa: CATSGLAGDNYNEQFF

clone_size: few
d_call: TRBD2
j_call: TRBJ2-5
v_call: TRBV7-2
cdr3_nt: TGTGCCAGCAAGGCGGGGGGGCCGTCGGAGACCCAGTACTTC
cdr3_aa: CASKAGGPSETQYF

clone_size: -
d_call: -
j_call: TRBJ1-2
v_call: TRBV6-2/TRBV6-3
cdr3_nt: TGTGCCAGCAGTTACCTTGGGCCGCTGAACTATGGCTACACCTTC
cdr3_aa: CASSYLGPLNYGYTF

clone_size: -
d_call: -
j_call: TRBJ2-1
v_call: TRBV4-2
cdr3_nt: TGTGCCAGCAGCCAAGAATCCGCGGTCTACAATGAGCAGTTCTTC
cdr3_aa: CASSQESAVYNEQFF

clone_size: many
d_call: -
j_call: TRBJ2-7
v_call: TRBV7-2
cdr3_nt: TGTGCCAGCAGCTTAGATGGGCGCTCCTACGAGCAGTACTTC
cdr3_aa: CASSLDGRSYEQYF

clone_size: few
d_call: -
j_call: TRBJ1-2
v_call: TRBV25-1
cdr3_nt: TGTGCCAGCAGCGAGGAGTGGGGCTATGGCTACACCTTC
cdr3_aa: CASSEEWGYGYTF

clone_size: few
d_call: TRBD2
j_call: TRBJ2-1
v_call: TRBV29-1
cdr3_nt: TGCAGCGTTGAAGATTCTCTAGGGGTGGGGGGGGGTGAGCAGTTCTTC
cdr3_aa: CSVEDSLGVGGGEQFF

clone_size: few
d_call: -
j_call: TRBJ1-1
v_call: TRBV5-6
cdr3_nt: TGTGCCAGCAGACCGAGTCCGAACACTGAAGCTTTCTTT
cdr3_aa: CASRPSPNTEAFF

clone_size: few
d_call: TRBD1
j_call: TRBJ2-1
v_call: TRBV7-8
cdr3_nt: TGTGCCAGCAGCACCGGGACAGCGTCTGGGAATGAGCAGTTCTTC
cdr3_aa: CASSTGTASGNEQFF

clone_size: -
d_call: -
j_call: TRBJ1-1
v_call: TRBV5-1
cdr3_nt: TGCGCCAGCAGTGAACCCGCGAACACTGAAGCTTTCTTT
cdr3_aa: CASSEPANTEAFF

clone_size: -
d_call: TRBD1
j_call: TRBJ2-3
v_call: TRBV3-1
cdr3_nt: TGTGCCAGCAGCCAAGGATGGGACAGGGATACAGATACGCAGTATTTT
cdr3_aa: CASSQGWDRDTDTQYF

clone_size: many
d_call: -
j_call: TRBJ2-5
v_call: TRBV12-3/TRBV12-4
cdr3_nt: TGTGCCAGCAGTCGGGGGATAGCGGACCAAGAGACCCAGTACTTC
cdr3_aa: CASSRGIADQETQYF

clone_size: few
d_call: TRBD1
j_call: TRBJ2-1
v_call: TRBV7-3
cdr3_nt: TGTGCCAGCAGCCCCTTGGGACAGGGGGCAAATGAGCAGTTCTTC
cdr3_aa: CASSPLGQGANEQFF

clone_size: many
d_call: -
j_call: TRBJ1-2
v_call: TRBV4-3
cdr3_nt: -
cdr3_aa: CASSPLVGAGTTF

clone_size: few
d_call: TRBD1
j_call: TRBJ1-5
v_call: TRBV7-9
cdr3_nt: TGTGCCAGCAGCTTAGCGGACAGGGGGCACAGCAATCAGCCCCAGCATTTT
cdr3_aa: CASSLADRGHSNQPQHF

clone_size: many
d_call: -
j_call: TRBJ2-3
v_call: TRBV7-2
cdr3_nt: TGTGCCAGCGGCCTTAACGGGGATCTAGATACGCAGTATTTT
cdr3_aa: CASGLNGDLDTQYF

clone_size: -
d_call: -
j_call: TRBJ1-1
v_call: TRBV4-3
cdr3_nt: TGCGCCAGCAGCCAAGATGGGGGCCGGAACACTGAAGCTTTCTTT
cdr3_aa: CASSQDGGRNTEAFF

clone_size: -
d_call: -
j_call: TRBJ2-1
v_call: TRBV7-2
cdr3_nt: TGTGCCAGCAGCCCTAGGCTAGGAGGCAATGAGCAGTTCTTC
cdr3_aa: CASSPRLGGNEQFF

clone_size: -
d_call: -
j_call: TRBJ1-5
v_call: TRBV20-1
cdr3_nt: TGCAGTGCTAGAGATTTGACAGCGGGTCTGAGCAGCAATCAGCCCCAGCATTTT
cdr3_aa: CSARDLTAGLSSNQPQHF

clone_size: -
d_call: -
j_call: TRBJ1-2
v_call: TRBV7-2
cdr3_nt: TGTGCCAGCAGGGCCCGTGGGGGTTCCTATGGCTACACCTTC
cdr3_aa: CASRARGGSYGYTF

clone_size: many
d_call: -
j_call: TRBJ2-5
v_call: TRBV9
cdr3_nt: TGTGCCAGCAGCGTAGCCGGGGGCCTCCAAGAGACCCAGTACTTC
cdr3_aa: CASSVAGGLQETQYF

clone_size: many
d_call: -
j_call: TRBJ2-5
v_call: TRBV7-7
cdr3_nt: TGTGCCAGCAGCTTAGAAGCGAGCGGGCAAGAGACCCAGTACTTC
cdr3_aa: CASSLEASGQETQYF

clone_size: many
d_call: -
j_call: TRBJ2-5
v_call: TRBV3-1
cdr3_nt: TGTGCCAGCAGCCAAGTTACCAGAAAAGAGACCCAGTACTTC
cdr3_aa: CASSQVTRKETQYF

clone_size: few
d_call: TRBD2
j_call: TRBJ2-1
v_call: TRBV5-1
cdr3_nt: TGCGCCAGCAGCTTGGGGGTAGCGGGGGGGGAGCAGTTCTTC
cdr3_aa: CASSLGVAGGEQFF

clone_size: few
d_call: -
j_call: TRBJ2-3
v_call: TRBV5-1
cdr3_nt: TGCGCCAGCAGCTTGAAGGACCGAGCGGCAGATACGCAGTATTTT
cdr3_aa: CASSLKDRAADTQYF

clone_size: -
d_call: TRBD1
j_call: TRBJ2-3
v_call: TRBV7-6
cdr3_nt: TGTGCCAGCAGCTTAACGACCGGGACAGCCTTTGGGGGTACGCAGTATTTT
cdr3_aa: CASSLTTGTAFGGTQYF

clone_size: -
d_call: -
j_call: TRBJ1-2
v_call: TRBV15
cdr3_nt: TGTGCCACCAGCAGAGAGGTTAACTATGGCTACACCTTC
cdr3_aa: CATSREVNYGYTF

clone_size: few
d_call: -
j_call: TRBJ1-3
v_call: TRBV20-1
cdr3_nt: TGCAGTGCTAGCCCCGACATCCCTGGAAACACCATATATTTT
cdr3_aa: CSASPDIPGNTIYF

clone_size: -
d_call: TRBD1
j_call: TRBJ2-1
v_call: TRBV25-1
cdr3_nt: TGTGCCAGCAATGCCCCCTTCGGACAGGCCATGGATGAGCAGTTCTTC
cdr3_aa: CASNAPFGQAMDEQFF

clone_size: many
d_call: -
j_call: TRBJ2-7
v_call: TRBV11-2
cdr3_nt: TGTGCCAGCAGCTCCCGCGCGGGGGAGCAGTACTTC
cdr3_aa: CASSSRAGEQYF

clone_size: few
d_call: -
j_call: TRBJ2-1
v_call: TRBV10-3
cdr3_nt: TGTGCCATCAGTGAGCCCGGGGGCAGCTCCTACAATGAGCAGTTCTTC
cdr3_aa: CAISEPGGSSYNEQFF

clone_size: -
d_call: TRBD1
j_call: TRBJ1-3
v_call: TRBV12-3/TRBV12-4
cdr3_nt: TGTGCCAGCAGGCCGGGACAGGGGGTTCCCACCATATATTTT
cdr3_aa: CASRPGQGVPTIYF

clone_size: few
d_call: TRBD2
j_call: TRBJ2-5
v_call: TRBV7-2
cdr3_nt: TGTGCCAGCAGCTCGAGGACCGGGACTAGAGAGGAGACCCAGTACTTC
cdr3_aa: CASSSRTGTREETQYF

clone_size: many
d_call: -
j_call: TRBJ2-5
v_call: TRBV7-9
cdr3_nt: TGTGCCAGCAGACCCGACAGCCAAGAGACCCAGTACTTC
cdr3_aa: CASRPDSQETQYF

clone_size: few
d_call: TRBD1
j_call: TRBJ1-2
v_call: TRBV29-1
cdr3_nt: TGCAGCGCAAGACAGGGAGACTATGGCTACACCTTC
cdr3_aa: CSARQGDYGYTF

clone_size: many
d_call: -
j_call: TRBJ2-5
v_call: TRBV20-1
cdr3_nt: TGCAGTGCTTCTGCAGGGGACGGGGAGACCCAGTACTTC
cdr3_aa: CSASAGDGETQYF

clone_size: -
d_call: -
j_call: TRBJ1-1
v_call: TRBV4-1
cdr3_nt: TGCGCCAGCAGCCCCCGCAACGATCGACACTTGAACACTGAAGCTTTCTTT
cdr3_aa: CASSPRNDRHLNTEAFF

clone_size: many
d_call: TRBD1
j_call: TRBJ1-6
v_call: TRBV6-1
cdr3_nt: TGTGCCAGCAGCCACATGGCGACAGGGGTCGGCAATTCACCCCTCCACTTT
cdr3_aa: CASSHMATGVGNSPLHF

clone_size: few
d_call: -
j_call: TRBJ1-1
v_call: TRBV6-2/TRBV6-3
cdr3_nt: TGTGCCAGCAGTTACTCGAGATCAGGTGTAAACACTGAAGCTTTCTTT
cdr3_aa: CASSYSRSGVNTEAFF

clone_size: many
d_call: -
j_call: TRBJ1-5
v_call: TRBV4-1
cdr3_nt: TGCGCCAGCAGCCAAACAGGTGTGGGTCAGCCCCAGCATTTT
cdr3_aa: CASSQTGVGQPQHF

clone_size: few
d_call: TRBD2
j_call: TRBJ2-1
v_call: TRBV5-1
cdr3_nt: TGCGCCAGCAGCTGGACTAGCGGGGAAAGGGGTGAGCAGTTCTTC
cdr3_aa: CASSWTSGERGEQFF

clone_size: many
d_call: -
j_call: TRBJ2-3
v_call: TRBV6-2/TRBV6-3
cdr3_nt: TGTGCCAGCAGTTCGGGGTCAGATACGCAGTATTTT
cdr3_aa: CASSSGSDTQYF

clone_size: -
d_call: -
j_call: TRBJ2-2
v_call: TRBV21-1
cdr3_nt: TGTGCCAGCAGCCCTCCGGCCAGGGAGCTCACCGGGGAGCTGTTTTTT
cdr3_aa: CASSPPARELTGELFF

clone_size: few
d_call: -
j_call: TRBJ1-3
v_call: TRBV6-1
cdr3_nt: TGTGCCACCACCCGAGGGGGGACGGGAGGAAACACCATATATTTT
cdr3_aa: CATTRGGTGGNTIYF